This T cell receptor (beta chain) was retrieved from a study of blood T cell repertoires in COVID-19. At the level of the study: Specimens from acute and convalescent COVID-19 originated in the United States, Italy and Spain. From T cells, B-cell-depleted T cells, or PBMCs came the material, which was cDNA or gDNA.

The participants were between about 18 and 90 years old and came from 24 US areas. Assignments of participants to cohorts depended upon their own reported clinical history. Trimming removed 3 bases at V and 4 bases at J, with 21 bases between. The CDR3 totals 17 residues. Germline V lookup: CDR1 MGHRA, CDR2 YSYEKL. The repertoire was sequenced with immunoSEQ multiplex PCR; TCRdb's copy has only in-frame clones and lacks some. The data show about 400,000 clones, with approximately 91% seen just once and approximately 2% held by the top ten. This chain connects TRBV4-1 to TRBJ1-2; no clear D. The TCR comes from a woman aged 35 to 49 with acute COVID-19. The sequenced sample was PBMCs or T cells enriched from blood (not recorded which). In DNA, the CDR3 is TGCGCCAGCAGCCACCACCCCGGAGGGCGCCAAGGCTATGGCTACACCTTC. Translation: CASSHHPGGRQGYGYTF.